The T cell receptor beta chain described here comes from a study of T cell responses to AZD1222 COVID-19 vaccine. Study findings and constraints: Spike-specific TCRs gained breadth and depth after people received two AZD1222 doses. Seropositive at baseline were only a handful of AZD1222 recipients. After the peak T cell response, and only then, were repertoires sampled.

Profiled with immunoSEQ multiplex PCR; TCRdb holds only in-frame clones, not every one. The table lists about 120,000 clones, 80% to 90% of them singletons. Germline V lookup: CDR1 MDHEN, CDR2 SYDVKM. The CDR3 runs to 12 residues. V gave up 7 bases and J gave up 12 bases, with 13 bases separating them. A note on this clone: The antigen remains unidentified.

The chain combines TRBV28 with TRBJ1-6; no clear D. This material consisted of peripheral blood, taken 28 days after the second AZD1222 dose. This TCR was sampled from an adult who received the AZD1222 COVID-19 vaccine. CDR3 region: CASTPPRGPLHF. The CDR3 region has the DNA TGTGCCAGCACCCCCCCTCGAGGACCCCTCCACTTT.